These 25 T cell receptor beta chains were all obtained from the same sample, sequenced in a study of CD8+CD57+ T cells in acquired aplastic anemia. It was genomic DNA that served as the template for profiling TCR beta VDJ and CDR3. Via MiXCR, TCRdb re-called the reads, giving one row per CDR3 protein. The sample has some 170,000 distinct CDR3 sequences; around 75% are singletons. Patients sequenced had flow cytometry evidence of CD8+CD57+ cell expansion. The sample consisted of sorted CD4+, CD8+, or CD8+CD57+ T cells (not recorded which) from PBMCs. These receptors originate from a human donor with aplastic anemia.

For this clonotype: This may be a read error: a much more frequent sequence differs by one nucleotide. The CDR3 DNA reads TGTGCCAGCAGTGACCCAGGGGAAAACACCGGGGAGCCGTTTTTT. It specifies CASSDPGENTGEPFF. The rearrangement links TRBV6-4 to TRBJ2-2; tentative D call: TRBD1 (6 bases). Germline CDR1 and CDR2: MRHNA and SNTAGT. The CDR3 spans 15 residues.

The chain joins TRBV19 to TRBJ1-5; a possible D gene is TRBD1 (5 bases). This CDR3 has 14 amino acids. The germline V gene encodes CDR1 LNHDA and CDR2 SQIVND (reference sequence). V was clipped by 3 bases and J by 6 bases, with 12 bases between them. The CDR3 DNA reads TGTGCCAGTAGTATGGGATCAGGGTTTCAGCCCCAGCATTTT. It encodes CASSMGSGFQPQHF.

The J gene is TRBJ1-6, the V gene TRBV19, with D possibly being TRBD1 (6 bases). The CDR3 extends over 10 amino acids. Germline V CDR1 and CDR2: LNHDA, SQIVND (reference sequence). The CDR3 spells CDRDNSPLHF. The CDR3 DNA is TGTGACAGGGATAATTCACCCCTCCACTTT.

In its sample, this clonotype was seen once. This CDR3 fails to terminate in the conserved phenylalanine or tryptophan, so it likely reflects a read error. This rearrangement joins TRBV5-1 to TRBJ2-7; possible D gene TRBD1, 5 bases. The V end lost 0 bases, the J end lost 6 bases, and 10 bases lay between the germline ends. Germline CDR1 SGHRS, CDR2 YFSETQ. CDR3 length: 13 residues. The CDR3, as DNA: TGCGCCAGCAGCTTGGTGACAGTCTCCGAGCAGTACCTC. The encoded protein is CASSLVTVSEQYL.

This clonotype was seen more than once but under ten times. J is TRBJ2-2 and V is TRBV6-4; 10 bases fit TRBD1. Germline CDR1 MRHNA, CDR2 SNTAGT. The CDR3 totals 19 residues. Trimming at V came to 6 bases and at J to 3 bases, leaving 16 bases not matched to a gene. CDR3 nucleotides: TGTGCCAGCAGAACAAGCATCTGGACAGGGGGTCGGGACACCGGGGAGCTGTTTTTT. Amino acids: CASRTSIWTGGRDTGELFF.

This clonotype was recorded a few times. The J gene is TRBJ1-1, the V gene TRBV19; unclear D gene. There are 14 residues in the CDR3. The V end lost 1 base, the J end lost 4 bases, and 10 bases lay between the germline ends. Germline CDR1 reads LNHDA; CDR2 reads SQIVND (reference sequence). This chain's CDR3 is CASSIAPGLTEAFF. CDR3 nucleotide sequence: TGTGCCAGTAGTATAGCACCAGGACTCACTGAAGCTTTCTTT.

The CDR3 loop reads CASNRGEEPQHF. CDR3 coding DNA: TGTGCCAGTAACAGGGGTGAGGAGCCCCAGCATTTT. The genes are TRBV9 and TRBJ1-5; 7 nucleotides align to TRBD1. The length of the CDR3 is 12 residues. Unmatched junction bases numbered 7, after V lost 8 bases and J lost 8 bases. In germline, CDR1 is SGDLS, CDR2 YYNGEE.

This chain uses TRBV2 with TRBJ1-6; TRBD1 matches at 9 bases. The V gene's germline CDR1 is SNHLY and CDR2 FYNNEI. The CDR3 totals 15 residues. V shed 5 bases and J 8 bases; nucleotides not matched to a gene: 7. CDR3 sequence (DNA): TGTGCCAGCAGTCCACAGGGGGCGAAGGATTCACCCCTCCACTTT. Its protein is CASSPQGAKDSPLHF.

As regards this clonotype: Here the CDR3 omits its conserved ending phenylalanine or tryptophan, so a read error is the likely source. V usage is TRBV2 and J usage is TRBJ1-5; 7 bases are shared with TRBD1. Looked up from germline, CDR1 is SNHLY and CDR2 is FYNNEI. The CDR3 is 16 residues long. The J segment lost 3 bases and the V segment lost 5 bases, leaving 10 bases of the junction unmatched. The CDR3 DNA reads as TGTGCCAGCAGTCCCGGACAGGTTGGGCACAATCAGCCCCAGCATCTT. This codes for CASSPGQVGHNQPQHL.

The V gene is TRBV20-1, the J gene TRBJ1-2, with 7 bases that match TRBD1. The CDR3 has 13 residues. Germline trimming cut 8 bases from V and 2 bases from J; bases unmatched to any gene: 8. CDR1 and CDR2 from the germline V gene are DFQATT and SNEGSKA (reference sequence). The chain's CDR3 is CSTTRTGNYGYTF. The CDR3 nucleotides are TGCAGTACAACTAGGACAGGCAACTATGGCTACACCTTC.

This rearrangement joins TRBV10-3 to TRBJ2-5; TRBD2 matches at 9 bases. V was pared by 7 bases and J by 7 bases, with 13 bases of the junction left unmatched. This CDR3 has 15 residues. Germline V gene lookup returns CDR1 ENHRY and CDR2 SYGVKD. CDR3 residues: CAITVLAGTPVTQYF. As DNA, the CDR3 is TGTGCCATCACCGTTCTAGCGGGGACCCCAGTGACCCAGTACTTC.

This sequence joins TRBV12-3 or TRBV12-4 and TRBJ2-7; TRBD1 is a possible D gene (6 bases). The CDR3 loop spans 14 amino acids. V was clipped by 4 bases and J by 0 bases, with 10 bases between them. The CDR3 here is CASSSRTDSYEQYF. The CDR3 DNA follows: TGTGCCAGCAGTTCACGGACAGACTCCTACGAGCAGTACTTC.

This sequence joins TRBV5-5 and TRBJ2-7; 9 nucleotides align to TRBD1. J gave up 5 bases and V 0 bases, and 6 bases lay outside the gene matches. The CDR3 has 15 residues. Germline V gene data show CDR1 as SGHKS and CDR2 as YYEKEE (reference sequence). The CDR3 is CASSLAGTGRNEQYF. Here the CDR3 DNA reads TGTGCCAGCAGCTTGGCCGGGACAGGGCGAAACGAGCAGTACTTC. The complete variable domain, with remaining parts taken from reference TRBV5-5 and TRBJ2-7, reads DAGVTQSPTHLIKTRGQQVTLRCSPISGHKSVSWYQQVLGQGPQFIFQYYEKEERGRGNFPDRFSARQFPNYSSELNVNALLLGDSALYLCASSLAGTGRNEQYFGPGTRLTVT.

This clonotype was counted a few times. The chain carries TRBV15 and TRBJ2-3; D may be TRBD2 (5 bases). Trimming took 0 bases from V and 0 from J, leaving 10 bases between them. Germline V gene data show CDR1 as LNHNV and CDR2 as YYDKDF (reference sequence). The CDR3 loop spans 16 amino acids. CDR3 protein: CATSREPAASTDTQYF. As DNA, the CDR3 is TGTGCCACCAGCAGAGAACCAGCGGCTAGCACAGATACGCAGTATTTT. The full variable domain, its missing parts supplied by reference TRBV15 and TRBJ2-3, is DAMVIQNPRYQVTQFGKPVTLSCSQTLNHNVMYWYQQKSSQAPKLLFHYYDKDFNNEADTPDNFQSRRPNTSFCFLDIRSPGLGDTAMYLCATSREPAASTDTQYFGPGTRLTVL.

The CDR3 spells CASSLGGGRSPLHF. CDR3 coding DNA: TGTGCCAGCAGCTTGGGCGGGGGCCGGTCACCCCTCCACTTT. The chain combines TRBV7-9 with TRBJ1-6; D is possibly TRBD1 (6 bases). Germline V gene lookup returns CDR1 SEHNR and CDR2 FQNEAQ (reference sequence). Deletions cut 3 bases from V and 10 bases from J, with 13 bases between. CDR3 size: 14 residues.

In this sample, this clonotype turned up once. The chain is built from TRBV20-1 and TRBJ1-4; D might be TRBD1 (5 bases). The V gene's germline CDR1 is DFQATT and CDR2 SNEGSKA (reference sequence). The ends were cut back, 3 bases at V and 0 bases at J, with 11 bases in the middle. The CDR3 sequence is 15 residues long. CDR3 residues: CSARDGRATNEKLFF. The CDR3 region has the DNA TGCAGTGCTAGGGATGGCAGGGCAACTAATGAAAAACTGTTTTTT.

This clonotype was detected ten times or more. The chain recombines TRBV11-2 with TRBJ2-7; the D call may be TRBD1 or TRBD2 (6 bases each). The germline V gene encodes CDR1 SGHAT and CDR2 FQNNGV. Between the trimmed V and J ends, which lost 5 bases and 5 bases, there was a span of 22 bases. The CDR3 loop spans 16 amino acids. The CDR3 is CASSPGGGIFSDEQYF. The CDR3 DNA reads as TGTGCCAGCAGCCCAGGAGGGGGGATCTTCAGCGACGAGCAGTACTTC.

This clonotype was detected once. Written as DNA, the CDR3 is TGTGCCAGCAGCTTAGCGTCCGCGGCCCCTCAGCCCCAGCATTTT. This gives the protein CASSLASAAPQPQHF. The chain uses TRBV7-2 and TRBJ1-5, with D unresolved. Germline-derived CDR1 and CDR2 are SGHTA and FQGNSA. The CDR3 runs 15 residues. Deletions cut 0 bases from V and 6 bases from J, with 12 bases between.

This clonotype appeared once. CDR3 loop: CSGITSGGRTSDTQYF. Written as DNA, the CDR3 is TGCAGTGGTATAACTAGCGGGGGGCGAACTTCAGACACCCAGTACTTC. This rearrangement joins TRBV20-1 to TRBJ2-5; 12 nucleotides agree with TRBD2. The V gene's germline CDR1 is DFQATT and CDR2 SNEGSKA (reference sequence). V trimming: 7 bases; J trimming: 8 bases; junction bases outside the gene matches: 17. The CDR3 extends over 16 amino acids.

The rearrangement joins TRBV7-8 to TRBJ2-2, with 12 nucleotides matching TRBD2. Germline V gene data show CDR1 as SGHVS and CDR2 as FQNEAQ. The CDR3 contains 18 residues. Germline trimming cut 3 bases from V and 3 bases from J; bases unmatched to any gene: 8. CDR3 bases: TGTGCCAGCAGCTTGGCGACTAGCGGGGGAGGGTACACCGGGGAGCTGTTTTTT. This sequence encodes CASSLATSGGGYTGELFF.

The gene calls are TRBV7-8 and TRBJ1-2, with D maybe TRBD1 (6 bases). The V gene lost 5 bases and the J gene lost 6 bases, with 16 bases spanning the gap. The V gene's germline CDR1 is SGHVS and CDR2 FQNEAQ. The CDR3 has 14 amino acids. As DNA, the CDR3 is TGTGCCAGCAGCCAAACCGGGACATCGGATGGCTACACCTTC. It codes for CASSQTGTSDGYTF.

In this sample, this clonotype turned up once. The V and J genes are TRBV24-1 and TRBJ2-2, with 10 bases aligning to TRBD1. CDR3 length: 14 amino acids. After removal of 7 bases from V and 4 bases from J, the junction contained 2 bases not matched to a gene. The germline V gene encodes CDR1 KGHDR and CDR2 SFDVKD. The DNA of the CDR3 is TGTGCCACCAGCTGGACAGGGGGCACCGGGGAGCTGTTTTTT. This sequence encodes CATSWTGGTGELFF.

The chain links TRBV29-1 to TRBJ1-6; D gene uncertain. The CDR3 length is 13 residues. The germline V gene encodes CDR1 SQVTM and CDR2 ANQGSEA. Between the trimmed V and J ends, which lost 5 bases and 5 bases, there was a span of 10 bases. CDR3 loop: CSVRYRDNSPLHF. Here the CDR3 DNA reads TGCAGCGTTAGATATAGGGATAATTCACCCCTCCACTTT.

A few counts support this clonotype. The chain joins TRBV7-9 to TRBJ2-1, with a possible D match to TRBD1 (6 bases). Per germline, CDR1 SEHNR and CDR2 FQNEAQ (reference sequence). This CDR3 comprises 13 residues. Trimming left V 5 bases short and J 4 bases short, with 9 bases between. The CDR3 loop is CASSQDSYNEQFF. Here the CDR3 DNA reads TGTGCCAGCAGCCAGGACAGTTACAATGAGCAGTTCTTC.

The rearrangement joins TRBV7-9 to TRBJ2-1; D not certain. The CDR3 contains 14 residues. Trimming left V 4 bases short and J 5 bases short, with 12 bases between. Germline V gene lookup returns CDR1 SEHNR and CDR2 FQNEAQ (reference sequence). For the CDR3, the DNA is TGTGCCAGCAGCTCCTCAGCGCCCCACAATGAGCAGTTCTTC. Protein product: CASSSSAPHNEQFF.